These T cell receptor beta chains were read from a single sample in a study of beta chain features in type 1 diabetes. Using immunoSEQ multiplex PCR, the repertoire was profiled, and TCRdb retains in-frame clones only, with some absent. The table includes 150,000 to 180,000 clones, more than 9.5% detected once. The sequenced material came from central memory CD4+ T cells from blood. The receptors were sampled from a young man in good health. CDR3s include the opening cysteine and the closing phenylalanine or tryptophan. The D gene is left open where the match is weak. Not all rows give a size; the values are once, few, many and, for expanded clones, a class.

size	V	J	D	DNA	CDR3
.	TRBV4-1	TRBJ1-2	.	TGCGCCAGCAGCCAAGATCGACAGAACTATGGCTACACCTTC	CASSQDRQNYGYTF
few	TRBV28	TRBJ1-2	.	TGTGCCAGCAGTAGGGGATCGCAAGGGCAGGGTTCTGGCTACACCTTC	CASSRGSQGQGSGYTF
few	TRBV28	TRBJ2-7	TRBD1	TGTGCCAGCAGTGCACCCCCCGGGACAGGGGCTACCGAGCAGTACTTC	CASSAPPGTGATEQYF
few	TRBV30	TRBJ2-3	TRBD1	TGTGCCTGGAGTGTACCGGACAGGATCACAGATACGCAGTATTTT	CAWSVPDRITDTQYF
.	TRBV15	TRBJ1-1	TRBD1	TGTGCCACCAGCAGAGGCGGACAGGGGAAGGGTGAAGCTTTCTTT	CATSRGGQGKGEAFF
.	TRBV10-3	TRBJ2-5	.	TGTGCCATCAGTGAGGGTTCAGAGACCCAGTACTTC	CAISEGSETQYF
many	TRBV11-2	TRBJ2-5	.	TGTGCCAGCAGCCTATCCGGGACTTCGGTCCCGTACTTC	CASSLSGTSVPYF
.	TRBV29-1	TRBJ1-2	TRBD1	TGCAGCGCTTTAACGGGACAGGCCAACTATGGCTACACCTTC	CSALTGQANYGYTF
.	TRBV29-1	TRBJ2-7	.	TGCAGCGTTCCGGCCAGAGGGGTAAGCTCCTACGAGCAGTACTTC	CSVPARGVSSYEQYF
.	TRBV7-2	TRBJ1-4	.	TGTGCCAGCAGCTTAAGGGCATTTGGGGGAATAGCGTCAAAACTGTTTTTT	CASSLRAFGGIASKLFF
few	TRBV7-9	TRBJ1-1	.	TGTGCCAGCAGCTCTTCGACTGAAGCTTTCTTT	CASSSSTEAFF
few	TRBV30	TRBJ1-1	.	TGTGCCTGGCTAATGCAGGTGAACACTGAAGCTTTCTTT	CAWLMQVNTEAFF
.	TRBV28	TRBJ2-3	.	TGTGCCAGCAGTGAGGAGGGTACGCAGTATTTT	CASSEEGTQYF
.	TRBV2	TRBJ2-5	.	TGTGCCAGCAGTGAGTACAGACTGGAGACCCAGTACTTC	CASSEYRLETQYF
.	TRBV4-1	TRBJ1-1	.	TGCGCCAGCAGCCAGGGTCCCAGTTCCGGCATGAACACTGAAGCTTTCTTT	CASSQGPSSGMNTEAFF
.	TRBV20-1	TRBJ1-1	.	TGCAGTGCTAGAGGGCAGCTGAAGGCTTTCTTT	CSARGQLKAFF
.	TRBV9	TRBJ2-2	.	TGTGCCAGCAGCGTGTTCTCCGGGGAGCTGTTTTTT	CASSVFSGELFF
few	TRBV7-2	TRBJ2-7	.	TGTGCCAGCAGCTTCCACTACGAGCAGTACTTC	CASSFHYEQYF
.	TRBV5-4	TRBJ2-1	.	TGTGCCAGCGCTCGGGACTCCAAAGAGATATACAATGAGCAGTTCTTC	CASARDSKEIYNEQFF
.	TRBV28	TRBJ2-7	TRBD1	TGTGCCAGCAGTTCCCCGGGACAGGGGGCCTACGAGCAGTACTTC	CASSSPGQGAYEQYF
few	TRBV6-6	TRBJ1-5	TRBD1	TGTGCCAGCAGTTACTCGAACAGGGGTGGGAATCAGCCCCAGCATTTT	CASSYSNRGGNQPQHF
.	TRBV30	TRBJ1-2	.	TGTGCCTGGAGCCTGGGAGGGGGAGGAGGCTACACCTTC	CAWSLGGGGGYTF
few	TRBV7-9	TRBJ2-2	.	TGTGCCAGCAGCTTAGCCACGAACACCGGGGAGCTGTTTTTT	CASSLATNTGELFF
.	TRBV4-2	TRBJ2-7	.	TGTGCCAGCAGCCCCAAAGGGGCAGGGGCCTACGAGCAGTACTTC	CASSPKGAGAYEQYF
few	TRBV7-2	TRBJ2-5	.	TGTGCCAGCAGCTTTAATCGTGGGGAGACCCAGTACTTC	CASSFNRGETQYF
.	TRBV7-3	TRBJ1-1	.	TGTGCCAGCAGCTTAAGCCAGGGAGGAACTGAAGCTTTCTTT	CASSLSQGGTEAFF
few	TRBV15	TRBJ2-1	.	TGTGCCACCAGCAGAGAGGGCGCAATAGGCAATGAGCAGTTCTTC	CATSREGAIGNEQFF
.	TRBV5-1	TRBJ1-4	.	TGCGCCAGCAGCTTACGGGGCTACTATCCGAATGAAAAACTGTTTTTT	CASSLRGYYPNEKLFF
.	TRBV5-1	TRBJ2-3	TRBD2	TGCGCCAGCAGAGTCGGGGGGAACACAGATACGCAGTATTTT	CASRVGGNTDTQYF
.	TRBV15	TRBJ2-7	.	TGTGCCACCAGCAGAGATAGGCATAGGTCCTACGAGCAGTACTTC	CATSRDRHRSYEQYF
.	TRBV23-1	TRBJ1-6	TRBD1	TGCGCCAGCAGCGCCGGGACAGGGGATTGTAATTCACCCCTCCACTTT	CASSAGTGDCNSPLHF
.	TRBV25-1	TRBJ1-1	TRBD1	TGTGCCACTAACGGACAGGGCGGGATGAACACTGAAGCTTTCTTT	CATNGQGGMNTEAFF
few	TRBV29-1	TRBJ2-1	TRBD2	TGCAGCGCGCGACTAGCGGGAAGTGCTGTCAATGAGCAGTTCTTC	CSARLAGSAVNEQFF
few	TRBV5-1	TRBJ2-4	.	TGCGCCAGCAGCTTGGACAAGGGCAAAGGGGACATTCAGTACTTC	CASSLDKGKGDIQYF
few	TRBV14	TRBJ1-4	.	TGTGCCAGCAGCCTTTTGGATAATGAAAAACTGTTTTTT	CASSLLDNEKLFF
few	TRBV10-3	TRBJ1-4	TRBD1	TGTGCCATCAGTGAGTCAACAGGGGCGCAAGAAAAACTGTTTTTT	CAISESTGAQEKLFF
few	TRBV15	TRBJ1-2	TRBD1	TGTGCCACCAGCAGGTGGGAGACAGGGGTAGGCTACACCTTC	CATSRWETGVGYTF
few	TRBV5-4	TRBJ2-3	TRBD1	TGTGCCAGCAGCATTGGACAGGGGCGGGTAGATACGCAGTATTTT	CASSIGQGRVDTQYF
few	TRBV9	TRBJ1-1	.	TGTGCCAGCAGCGTAGCAGGGGCTGGCACTGAAGCTTTCTTT	CASSVAGAGTEAFF
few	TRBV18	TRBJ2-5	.	TGTGCCAGCTCGGACAGACTGCAAGAGACCCAGTACTTC	CASSDRLQETQYF
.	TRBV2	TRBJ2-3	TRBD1	TGTGCCAGCAGGAAAAGGGACAGGGCGACAGATACGCAGTATTTT	CASRKRDRATDTQYF
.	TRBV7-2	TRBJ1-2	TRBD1	TGTGCCAGCAGCTTAATACAGGGGGCTGGCTACACCTTC	CASSLIQGAGYTF
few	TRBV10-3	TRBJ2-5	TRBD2	TGTGCCATCAGTGAGCTGGGGACTACCCAAGAGACCCAGTACTTC	CAISELGTTQETQYF
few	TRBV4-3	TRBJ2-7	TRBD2	TGCGCCAGCAGCTCCCGGACTAGCGGGTGGGACGAGCAGTACTTC	CASSSRTSGWDEQYF
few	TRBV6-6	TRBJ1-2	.	TGTGCCAGCAGCCGAGGTTATGGCTACACCTTC	CASSRGYGYTF
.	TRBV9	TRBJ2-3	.	TGTGCCAGCAGCGCCCTAGGTACCCGCGGGGCAGATACGCAGTATTTT	CASSALGTRGADTQYF
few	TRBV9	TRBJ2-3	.	TGTGCCAGCAGCGTAGTCCCTTGGGATTCGCAGTATTTT	CASSVVPWDSQYF
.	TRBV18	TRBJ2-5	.	TGTGCCAGCTCACCGGATGAGACCCAGTACTTC	CASSPDETQYF
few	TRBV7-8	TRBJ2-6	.	TGTGCCAGCAGCGCCGGGACGTTGAGTGATTCGGGTGGGGCCAACGTCCTGACTTTC	CASSAGTLSDSGGANVLTF
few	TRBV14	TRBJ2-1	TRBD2	TGTGCCAGCAGCCAGACTAGCGGGAGTTCCTACAATGAGCAGTTCTTC	CASSQTSGSSYNEQFF
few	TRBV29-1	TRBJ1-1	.	TGCAGCGCCAGCAGGGAAAGTTGGACTGAAGCTTTCTTT	CSASRESWTEAFF
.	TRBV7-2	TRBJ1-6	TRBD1	TGTGCCAGCAGCGTGGGACAGGTCACTTATTCACCCCTCCACTTT	CASSVGQVTYSPLHF
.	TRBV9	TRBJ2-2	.	TGTGCCAGCAGCGTAGCTGCGGGCCAGAACACCGGGGAGCTGTTTTTT	CASSVAAGQNTGELFF